Listed here are 15 T cell receptor beta chains from one sample, sequenced in a study of cytomegalovirus exposure and HLA in healthy donors. PCR amplification relied on 60 Vbeta primers (plus 13 Jbeta primers). TCRdb's table, derived via immunoSEQ multiplex PCR, lists solely in-frame clones and lacks some. This sample has about 130,000 clones, with about two thirds found just once. Material: PBMCs. All receptors derive from a woman aged 55-69 years in good health and CMV-seropositive.

The gene calls are TRBV10-2 and TRBJ1-2; D unresolved. The CDR3 extends over 14 amino acids. The germline CDR1 and CDR2 sequences are WSHSY and SAAADI. Trimming left V 7 bases short and J 4 bases short, with 16 bases between. CDR3: CASMALSGGYGYTF. The CDR3 DNA reads as TGCGCCAGCATGGCACTCTCGGGAGGCTATGGCTACACCTTC.

This clone was detected a few times. The genes are TRBV6-6 and TRBJ2-7; possible D gene TRBD1, 5 bases. Germline-derived CDR1 and CDR2 are MNHNY and SVGAGI (reference sequence). The CDR3 covers 15 residues. Trimming took off 3 bases at V and 7 bases at J, with 19 bases between the two ends. The CDR3 region has the DNA TGTGCCAGCAGTTATTCAGGGATTCCAACGGAGGAGCAGTACTTC. This codes for CASSYSGIPTEEQYF.

The rearrangement links TRBV4-1 to TRBJ2-7; 7 bases agree with TRBD2. V shed 4 bases, J shed 2 bases, and the junction held 8 bases outside the gene matches. The CDR3 is 15 residues long. Germline values: CDR1 MGHRA, CDR2 YSYEKL. The chain's CDR3 is CASSRETGTTYEQYF. CDR3 bases: TGCGCCAGCAGCCGAGAAACCGGGACTACCTACGAGCAGTACTTC.

This clone was seen more than once but under ten times. The genes are TRBV9 and TRBJ2-2; TRBD2 matches at 8 bases. CDR3 size: 15 residues. Germline V gives CDR1 SGDLS, CDR2 YYNGEE. The V segment lost 2 bases and the J segment 1 base; nucleotides outside the gene matches: 1. In DNA form, the CDR3 reads TGTGCCAGCAGCGTCCTAGCGGGGAACACCGGGGAGCTGTTTTTT. This sequence encodes CASSVLAGNTGELFF.

This clone was seen a single time. This CDR3 reads CASSTRGGSNTEAFF. Written as DNA, the CDR3 is TGTGCCAGCAGTACCCGAGGAGGGTCTAACACTGAAGCTTTCTTT. The gene calls are TRBV27 and TRBJ1-1; the D is unclear. The CDR3 totals 15 residues. V was clipped by 5 bases and J by 2 bases, with 15 bases between them. Germline V lookup: CDR1 MNHEY, CDR2 SMNVEV (reference sequence).

The rearrangement uses TRBV5-6 and TRBJ2-1; 14 nucleotides match TRBD2. Trimming cost V 5 bases and J 6 bases; bases outside gene matches: 4. Germline V gene sequence: CDR1 SGHDT, CDR2 YYEEEE. The CDR3 length is 15 residues. The CDR3 here is CASSPGLAGANEQFF. The CDR3 nucleotides read TGTGCCAGCAGTCCGGGACTAGCGGGAGCCAATGAGCAGTTCTTC. Together with reference TRBV5-6 and TRBJ2-1, the CDR3 gives the full variable domain: DAGVTQSPTHLIKTRGQQVTLRCSPKSGHDTVSWYQQALGQGPQFIFQYYEEEERQRGNFPDRFSGHQFPNYSSELNVNALLLGDSALYLCASSPGLAGANEQFFGPGTRLTVL.

The chain combines TRBV7-2 with TRBJ2-7, with 9 positions matching TRBD1. Germline V CDR1 and CDR2: SGHTA, FQGNSA. The V gene end was trimmed by 1 base and the J gene end by 7 bases; junction bases not matched to a gene: 8. The CDR3 has 15 amino acids. CDR3 DNA sequence: TGTGCCAGCAGCTTAGGGGACAGGGAGGTTATAGAGCAGTACTTC. It codes for CASSLGDREVIEQYF. The full variable domain, with the rest looked up from reference TRBV7-2 and TRBJ2-7, is GAGVSQSPSNKVTEKGKDVELRCDPISGHTALYWYRQSLGQGLEFLIYFQGNSAPDKSGLPSDRFSAERTGGSVSTLTIQRTQQEDSAVYLCASSLGDREVIEQYFGPGTRLTVT.

CDR3 sequence: CASSRDNYEQYF. Here the CDR3 DNA reads TGTGCCAGCAGCCGGGACAACTACGAGCAGTACTTC. The V call is TRBV7-8, the J call TRBJ2-7; TRBD1 is a possible D gene (6 bases). This CDR3 contains 12 residues. Germline assignment: CDR1 SGHVS and CDR2 FQNEAQ. The V end lost 5 bases, the J end lost 3 bases, and 8 bases lay between the germline ends.

The chain joins TRBV6-1 to TRBJ1-1; D perhaps matches TRBD1 (6 bases). This CDR3 region has 13 residues. With 6 bases removed from V and 1 base from J, the gap between germline ends came to 9 bases. Germline loops: CDR1 MNHNS, CDR2 SASEGT. CDR3 residues: CASSRTANTEAFF. CDR3 DNA sequence: TGTGCCAGCAGCAGGACAGCGAACACTGAAGCTTTCTTT.

The chain links TRBV6-5 to TRBJ1-5; TRBD1 agrees at 7 bases. The ends lost 2 bases at V and 7 bases at J; junction bases unmatched: 5. This CDR3 has 14 amino acids. Germline loops: CDR1 MNHEY, CDR2 SVGAGI. The CDR3 bases are TGTGCCAGCAGTTACATGGCAGGGGGGCAGCCCCAGCATTTT. This translates into CASSYMAGGQPQHF.

This clone was counted a few times. This sequence joins TRBV7-9 and TRBJ1-6; D is undetermined. Germline V gene data show CDR1 as SEHNR and CDR2 as FQNEAQ (reference sequence). The CDR3 spans 13 residues. V gave up 3 bases and J gave up 9 bases, with 9 bases separating them. CDR3 sequence (DNA): TGTGCCAGCAGCTTGGAGGTCTCTTCACCCCTCCACTTT. This encodes CASSLEVSSPLHF.

The chain is built from TRBV5-1 and TRBJ1-2; no clear D. The CDR3 has 15 residues. Germline V lookup: CDR1 SGHRS, CDR2 YFSETQ. Trimming took 4 bases from V and 6 from J, leaving 19 bases between them. The CDR3 DNA reads TGCGCCAGCAGCCCAACCTCCGGGAGGCAGGATGGCTACACCTTC. Translation: CASSPTSGRQDGYTF.

The V gene is TRBV12-5, the J gene TRBJ2-7; D is ambiguous. Trimming shortened V by 5 bases and J by 1 base, and 12 bases separated the two germline ends. Germline assignment: CDR1 LGHNT and CDR2 FRNRAP. The CDR3 contains 14 residues. The CDR3 bases are TGTGCTAGTGGTGCGTCCTTAAATTCCTACGAGCAGTACTTC. Encoded protein: CASGASLNSYEQYF.

The chain employs TRBV5-4 and TRBJ1-1; a possible D gene is TRBD1 (6 bases). V was pared by 3 bases and J by 4 bases, with 16 bases between. The CDR3 is 15 amino acids. The germline V gene encodes CDR1 SGHNT and CDR2 YYREEE (reference sequence). CDR3 coding DNA: TGTGCCAGCAGCTCGATAGGGGGGGCACTCACTGAAGCTTTCTTT. The encoded protein is CASSSIGGALTEAFF.

The count of this clone is one. The rearrangement links TRBV11-2 to TRBJ1-1, with D possibly matching TRBD1 (6 bases). Trimming pared 0 bases from V and 4 bases from J, leaving 15 bases between. Germline V gives CDR1 SGHAT, CDR2 FQNNGV. The CDR3 is made up of 16 amino acids. CDR3 amino acids: CASSLEGTFRGTEAFF. CDR3 nucleotides: TGTGCCAGCAGCTTAGAGGGGACATTCCGTGGCACTGAAGCTTTCTTT.